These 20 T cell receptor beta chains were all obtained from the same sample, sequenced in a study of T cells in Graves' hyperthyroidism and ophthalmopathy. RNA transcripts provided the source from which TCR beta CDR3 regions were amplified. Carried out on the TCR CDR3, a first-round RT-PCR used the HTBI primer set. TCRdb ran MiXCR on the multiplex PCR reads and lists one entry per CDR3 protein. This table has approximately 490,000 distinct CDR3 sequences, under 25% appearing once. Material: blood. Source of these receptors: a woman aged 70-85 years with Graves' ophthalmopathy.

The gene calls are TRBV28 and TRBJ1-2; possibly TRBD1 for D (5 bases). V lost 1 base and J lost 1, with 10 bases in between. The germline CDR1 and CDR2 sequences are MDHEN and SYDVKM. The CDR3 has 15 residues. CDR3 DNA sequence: TGTGCCAGCAGTTTATTTGGGGGATTTAACTATGGCTACACCTTC. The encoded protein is CASSLFGGFNYGYTF.

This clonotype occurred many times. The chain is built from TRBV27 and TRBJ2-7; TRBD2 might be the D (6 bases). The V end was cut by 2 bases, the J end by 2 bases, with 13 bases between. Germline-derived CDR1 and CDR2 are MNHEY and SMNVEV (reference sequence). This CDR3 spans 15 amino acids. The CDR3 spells CASSLAAGGAYEQYF. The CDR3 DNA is TGTGCCAGCAGTTTAGCAGCGGGCGGCGCCTACGAGCAGTACTTC.

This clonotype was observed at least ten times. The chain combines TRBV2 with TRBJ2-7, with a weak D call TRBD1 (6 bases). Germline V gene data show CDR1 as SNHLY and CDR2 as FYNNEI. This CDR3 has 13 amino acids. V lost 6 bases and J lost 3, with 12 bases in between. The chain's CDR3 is CASSRTGFYEQYF. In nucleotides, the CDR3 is TGTGCCAGCAGCCGTACAGGGTTCTACGAGCAGTACTTC.

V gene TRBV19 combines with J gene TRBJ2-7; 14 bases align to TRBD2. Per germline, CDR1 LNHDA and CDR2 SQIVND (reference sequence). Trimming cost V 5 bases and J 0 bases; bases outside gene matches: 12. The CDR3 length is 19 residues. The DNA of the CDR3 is TGTGCCAGTAGTTTTAGAGCCGGGACTAGCGGGAGTGTCTCCTACGAGCAGTACTTC. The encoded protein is CASSFRAGTSGSVSYEQYF.

DNA of the CDR3: TGTGCCAGCAGTTCTCGCACACTAGCGGACTCCTACGAGCAGTACTTC. Residues: CASSSRTLADSYEQYF. The rearrangement links TRBV27 to TRBJ2-7, with TRBD2 matching over 8 bases. Germline CDR1 and CDR2: MNHEY and SMNVEV (reference sequence). The V gene end was trimmed by 4 bases and the J gene end by 0 bases; junction bases not matched to a gene: 8. The CDR3 is 16 residues long.

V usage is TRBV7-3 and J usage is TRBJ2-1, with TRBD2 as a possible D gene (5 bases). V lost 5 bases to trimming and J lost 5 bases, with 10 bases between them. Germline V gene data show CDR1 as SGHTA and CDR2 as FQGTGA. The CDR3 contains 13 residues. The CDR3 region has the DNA TGTGCCAGCAGCCAAGGACTGGACAATGAGCAGTTCTTC. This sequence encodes CASSQGLDNEQFF.

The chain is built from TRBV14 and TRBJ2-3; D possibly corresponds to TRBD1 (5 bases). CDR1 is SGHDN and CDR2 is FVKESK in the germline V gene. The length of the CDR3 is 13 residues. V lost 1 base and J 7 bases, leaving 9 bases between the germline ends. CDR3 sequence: CASSQAGSHTQYF. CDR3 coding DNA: TGTGCCAGCAGCCAAGCAGGGTCTCATACGCAGTATTTT.

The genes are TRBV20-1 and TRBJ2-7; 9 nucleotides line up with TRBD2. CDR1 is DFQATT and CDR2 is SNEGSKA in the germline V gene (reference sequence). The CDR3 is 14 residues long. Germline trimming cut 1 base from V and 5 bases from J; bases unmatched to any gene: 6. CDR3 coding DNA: TGCAGTGCTAGAGGGAGGACTAGCGTAAACGAGCAGTACTTC. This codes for CSARGRTSVNEQYF.

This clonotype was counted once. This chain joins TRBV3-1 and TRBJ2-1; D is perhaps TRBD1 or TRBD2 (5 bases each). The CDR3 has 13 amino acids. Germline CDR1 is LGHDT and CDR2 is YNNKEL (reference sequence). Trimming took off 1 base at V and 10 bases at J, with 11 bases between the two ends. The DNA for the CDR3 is TGTGCCAGCAGCCAAGTGGGACGGGACGAGCAGTTCTTC. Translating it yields CASSQVGRDEQFF.

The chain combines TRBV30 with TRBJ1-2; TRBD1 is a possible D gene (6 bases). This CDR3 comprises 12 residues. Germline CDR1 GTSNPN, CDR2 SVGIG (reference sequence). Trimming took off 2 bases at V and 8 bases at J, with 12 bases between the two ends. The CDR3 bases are TGTGCCTGGAGTTTCCAGGGGCGCGGCTACACCTTC. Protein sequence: CAWSFQGRGYTF. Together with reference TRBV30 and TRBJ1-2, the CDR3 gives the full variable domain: SQTIHQWPATLVQPVGSPLSLECTVEGTSNPNLYWYRQAAGRGLQLLFYSVGIGQISSEVPQNLSASRPQDRQFILSSKKLLLSDSGFYLCAWSFQGRGYTFGSGTRLTVV.

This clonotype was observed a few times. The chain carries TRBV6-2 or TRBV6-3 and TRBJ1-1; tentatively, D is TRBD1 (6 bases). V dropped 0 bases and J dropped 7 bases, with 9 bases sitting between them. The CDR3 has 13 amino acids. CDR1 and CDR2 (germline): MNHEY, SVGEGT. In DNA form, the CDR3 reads TGTGCCAGCAGTTACTCGGCAGGGGTTGAAGCTTTCTTT. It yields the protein CASSYSAGVEAFF.

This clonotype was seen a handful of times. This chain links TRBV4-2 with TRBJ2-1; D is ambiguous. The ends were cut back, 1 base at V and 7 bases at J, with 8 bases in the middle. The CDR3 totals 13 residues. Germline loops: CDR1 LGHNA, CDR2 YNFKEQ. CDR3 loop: CASSQAVWNEQFF. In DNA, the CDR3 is TGTGCCAGCAGCCAAGCGGTTTGGAATGAGCAGTTCTTC.

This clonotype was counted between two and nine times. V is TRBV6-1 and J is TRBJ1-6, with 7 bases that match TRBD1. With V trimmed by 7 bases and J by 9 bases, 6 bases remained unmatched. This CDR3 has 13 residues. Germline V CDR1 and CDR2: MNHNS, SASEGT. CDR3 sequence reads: CASTRGVGSPLHF. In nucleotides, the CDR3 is TGTGCCAGCACCAGGGGGGTTGGTTCACCCCTCCACTTT.

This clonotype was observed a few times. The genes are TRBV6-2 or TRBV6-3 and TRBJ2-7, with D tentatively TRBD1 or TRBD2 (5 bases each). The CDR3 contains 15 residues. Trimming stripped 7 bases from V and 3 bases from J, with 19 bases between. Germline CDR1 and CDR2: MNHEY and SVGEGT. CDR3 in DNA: TGTGCCAGCACCCACCCCCGGGACGGGGACTACGAGCAGTACTTC. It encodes CASTHPRDGDYEQYF.

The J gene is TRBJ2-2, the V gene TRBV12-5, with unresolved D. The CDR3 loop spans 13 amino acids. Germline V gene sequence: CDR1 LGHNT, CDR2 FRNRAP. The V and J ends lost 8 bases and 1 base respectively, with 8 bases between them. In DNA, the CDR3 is TGTGCTAGTAATACAGTGAACACCGGGGAGCTGTTTTTT. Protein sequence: CASNTVNTGELFF.

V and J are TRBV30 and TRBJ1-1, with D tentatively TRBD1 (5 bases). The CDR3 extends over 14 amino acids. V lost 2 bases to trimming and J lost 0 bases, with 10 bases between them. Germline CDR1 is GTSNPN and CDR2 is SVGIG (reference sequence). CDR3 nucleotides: TGTGCCTGGAGTCGGGGGAACATGAACACTGAAGCTTTCTTT. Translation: CAWSRGNMNTEAFF.

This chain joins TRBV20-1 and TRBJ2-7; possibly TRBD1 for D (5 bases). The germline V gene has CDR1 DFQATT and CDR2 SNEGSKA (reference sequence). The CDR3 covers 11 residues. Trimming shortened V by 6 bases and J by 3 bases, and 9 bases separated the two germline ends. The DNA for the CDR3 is TGCAGTGCCTCGACAGACTACGAGCAGTACTTC. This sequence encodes CSASTDYEQYF.

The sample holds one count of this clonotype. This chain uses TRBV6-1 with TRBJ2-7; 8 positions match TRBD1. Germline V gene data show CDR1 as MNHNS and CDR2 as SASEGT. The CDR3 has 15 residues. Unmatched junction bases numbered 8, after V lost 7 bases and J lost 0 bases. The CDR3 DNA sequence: TGTGCCAGCACCGTTGGACAGGGTTCCTCCTACGAGCAGTACTTC. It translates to CASTVGQGSSYEQYF.

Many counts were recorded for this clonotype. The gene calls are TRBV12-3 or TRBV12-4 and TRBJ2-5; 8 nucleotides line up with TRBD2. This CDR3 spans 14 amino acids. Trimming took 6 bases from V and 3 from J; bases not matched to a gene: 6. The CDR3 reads CASRPAGVEETQYF. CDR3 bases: TGTGCCAGCAGACCAGCGGGAGTCGAAGAGACCCAGTACTTC.

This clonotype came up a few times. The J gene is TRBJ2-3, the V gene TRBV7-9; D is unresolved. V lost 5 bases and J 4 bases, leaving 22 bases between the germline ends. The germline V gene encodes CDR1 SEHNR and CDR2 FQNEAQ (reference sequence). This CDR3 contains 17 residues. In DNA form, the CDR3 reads TGTGCCAGCAGCCCTCTCCGGACCATGCCTCTTTCAGATACGCAGTATTTT. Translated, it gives CASSPLRTMPLSDTQYF.